This TCR beta chain emerged from a study of tumor and adjacent non-tumor tissue in lung cancer. About the study: Histology: 11 to 13 adenocarcinoma, a couple of squamous cell carcinoma, 1 small cell lung cancer. Samples averaged about 4.3 million productive TCRbeta reads each.

RNA was extracted from bulk tissue without any cell sorting. The CDR3 extends over 14 amino acids. With 3 bases removed from V and 8 bases from J, the gap between germline ends came to 14 bases. A modified ARM-PCR protocol with three rounds of nested PCR amplified TCRbeta. One entry per CDR3 protein results from TCRdb running MiXCR on the multiplex PCR reads. The profile shows about 66,000 distinct CDR3 sequences, around 73% of them singletons. This clonotype was observed at least ten times. The chain employs TRBV12-3 or TRBV12-4 and TRBJ2-1, with D perhaps TRBD1 (6 bases). Sequencing used lung tumor tissue. This sequence was found in a man between 60 and 75 years old with non-small cell lung cancer. CDR3 coding DNA: TGTGCCAGCAGTTTGTACAGGGCGGGCGATGAGCAGTTCTTC. It codes for CASSLYRAGDEQFF.